Sequencing of this TCR beta chain was carried out in a study of blood T cell repertoires in COVID-19. The CDR3 has 13 residues. V lost 7 bases and J lost 1, with 12 bases in between. Germline CDR1 SGHRS, CDR2 YFSETQ. Profiling relied on immunoSEQ multiplex PCR, and the TCRdb table lists in-frame clones only, not all of them. The sample gives around 130,000 clones, 82% of which show up once; 4% to 5.5% is in the top ten. This TCR was recovered from a woman in her seventies with acute or convalescent COVID-19. The chain recombines TRBV5-1 with TRBJ2-7, with D perhaps matching TRBD1 (5 bases). The sequencing sample was made of peripheral blood. Here the CDR3 DNA reads TGCGCCAGCTCCGCAGGACATTCCTACGAGCAGTACTTC. Translated: CASSAGHSYEQYF.